This T cell receptor (beta chain) was sequenced during a study of human T cells and chemical hapten exposure listed by TCRdb under 2021. Concerning the study at large: For sensitization, 2% DPC in acetone was applied to a roughly 2 cm by roughly 2 cm area of upper inner arm skin. Throughout the study period of around 25 weeks, patients also received therapeutic DPC doses to the scalp every week. Patch tests used Finn chambers with 0.01% DPC on the upper back, scored after 6 days by International Contact Dermatitis Research Group standards. The patient cohort, mostly female, included alopecia areata with under or over 50% scalp involvement, alopecia totalis and alopecia universalis. Libraries were combined into a pool for sequencing, and differences in TCR yield between samples came mainly from small differences in library volumes within the pool. The study tracked peripheral blood TCR repertoire changes in vivo during primary and secondary sensitization to the hapten diphenylcyclopropenone (DPC) in alopecia patients. Blood was sampled from patients pre-sensitization (week 0) and at 2, 6 and about 24 weeks after DPC sensitization. Blood for TCR sequencing was provided by twenty-nine alopecia patients at one to four time points (pre-sensitization, 2, 6 and 24 weeks).

What this sample's time point label stands for: patch test 1, 2 weeks after DPC sensitization. In the paper's terms, the treatment or condition label means: therapeutic diphenylcyclopropenone sensitization with weekly scalp DPC. At every patch-test visit, the blood draw took place before the patch test was put on. Patients were eligible if aged 18 to 70, diagnosed with alopecia and judged suitable for DPC therapy, and pregnant patients were excluded. Total RNA was isolated from unfractionated whole blood collected in Tempus Blood RNA tubes. Note on this clonotype: The antigen this receptor binds is unknown. Per-nucleotide qualities are absent, and no much larger clonotype sits a single base away.

Broader findings and caveats from the paper: Compared with pre-sensitization or healthy control sets, expanded TCRs formed significantly more large CDR3 similarity clusters, which is consistent with antigen-driven responses. No change with DPC sensitization was found in the number of TCRs above 1 in 1000 frequency, and no evidence of global repertoire structure alterations was found. The number of PT1 expanded TCRs positively correlated with patch test score, significant at thresholds 8, 16 and 32 but not 4. After repeated subsampling, changes were observed in the strength of the expansion versus patch-test correlation and in the threshold at which the correlation became significant. Alopecia, a presumed autoimmune disease, was present in all patients, so the immune response of the patients might differ from that of healthy individuals.

Libraries were prepared through RACE. Data came from a NextSeq 500. Library preparation attached unique molecular identifiers to individual cDNA molecules for quantitative, reproducible TCR counting. For every blood RNA sample, sequencing covered both the TCR alpha and TCR beta chains. As for the authors' bioinformatics: Samples had a median of roughly 99,000 TCRs, with a range from 23,224 to 690,600. The Decombinator software suite was used to annotate V, J and CDR3 in the TCR reads. Every sample was subsampled to the same number of TCRs (28,000) for the PS versus PT1 abundance plots. TCRs were defined as expanded if absent before sensitization and observed at least eight times at the 2-week time point. TCRdb redid the processing of the public reads, applying fastp at Q25 and MiXCR, and retained in-frame beta chains. Rows are unified per CDR3 protein, each entry keeping the most common DNA and genes. For this entry, the V and J calls and clone size follow TCRdb and not the study's own pipeline. In this sample the table shows more than 95,000 distinct CDR3 sequences, about 12% of which occur a single time. The biggest ten clones account for 1.4% of the sample.

CDR1 is given as DFQATT and CDR2 as SNEGSKA, both from the germline V gene (reference sequence). From cysteine to phenylalanine, the CDR3 is 11 amino acids long. Solely the CDR3 DNA is kept, with 33 bases framed from the first base. Cut back by 5 bases and 2 bases, the V and J ends lie 5 bases apart. The chain is encoded by TRBV20-1 joined to TRBJ2-3, with the D gene not confidently named. This sequence was found in a woman aged 50 to 60 with alopecia areata. Some clones in this sample may be carry-over from other donors' samples. The specimen comprised whole blood, sampled in connection with sensitization to the hapten diphenylcyclopropenone (DPC). CDR3 region: CSASDTDTQYF. The nucleotide sequence is TGCAGTGCTTCCGACACAGATACGCAGTATTTT.